This T cell receptor (beta chain) was sequenced for a study of CD8+CD57+ T cells in acquired aplastic anemia (dated by TCRdb to between 2017 and 2018). About the study as a whole: On average, sorted CD4+ and CD8+ cells yielded 3 to 4 ug of extracted DNA, with a range of about 0.17 to 27.4 ug. Healthy donor samples averaged about 9.8 million reads for CD4+ and 11 million to 12 million for CD8+ cells.

The study deep-sequenced TCR repertoires of sorted CD4+ and CD8+ blood T cells from severe aplastic anemia patients and healthy subjects. Ficoll-Paque density gradient centrifugation was used to isolate peripheral blood mononuclear cells. Before DNA extraction, CD4+ and CD8+ T cells were sorted with FACS or magnetic beads. CDR1 and CDR2, per the germline V gene (reference sequence), are LNHNV and YYDKDF. The CDR3 is 18 residues long, ends included. What the authors observed across the whole study: CD8+ Simpson's diversity did not differ significantly between patients and healthy controls (P=0.060). Around 31 CD8+ CDR3 sequences were shared between patients and controls but appeared highly expressed in patients and within their immunodominant clones.

Of note for this clonotype: Its binding antigen is unknown. The conserved phenylalanine or tryptophan is not found at the CDR3 terminus, so this likely reflects a read error. Because the CDR3's place on the DNA is in doubt, the DNA is left out and the CDR3 is given as listed by TCRdb.

Genomic DNA served as template for TCR beta VDJ combination and CDR3 sequence profiling. An Illumina HiSeq 2000 was the platform used for TCR repertoire sequencing. As for the authors' bioinformatics: Repertoires were assessed using TRBV/TRBJ rearrangement plots, CDR3 size and DJ length profiles, and Simpson's diversity index. Whichever DNA sequence was most abundant in the deep sequencing data was defined as the immunodominant clone. CDR3 amino acid sequences were checked for sharing between subjects and were compared against published repertoires and the VDJdb database. Using fastp at Q25 and MiXCR, TCRdb reprocessed the public reads and kept productive beta chains. A single entry per CDR3 protein holds the most common genes and DNA from its merged rows. The V and J calls were not made by the authors but by TCRdb's processing. Present in this sample are over 100,000 distinct CDR3 sequences, about 40% of which were seen just once. Around 8.4% of the sample goes to the ten largest clones.

The rearranged chain carries TRBV15 and TRBJ2-3; no DNA check was done on the table's D call, TRBD2. Sequencing input: sorted CD4+, CD8+, or CD8+CD57+ T cells (not recorded which) from PBMCs. The sequence derives from a human donor in good health, serving as a control. The CDR3 region: CATSSVSRGRASTDTQCL.